This T cell receptor beta chain was documented in a study of cytomegalovirus exposure and HLA in healthy donors. Study summary: The roughly 700 first-cohort repertoires shared a platform with the 130 or so validation repertoires, as reported in a later analysis.

For this clone: The antigen is undetermined.

There are 15 residues in the CDR3. Germline CDR1 is SGHTA and CDR2 is FQGNSA. V was pared by 5 bases and J by 7 bases, with 11 bases of the junction left unmatched. Here immunoSEQ multiplex PCR was the method, and the copy in TCRdb shows in-frame clones only, minus some. The data hold more than 85,000 clones, with roughly 90% observed a single time. Study-wide points: It was reported that the classifier diagnosed cytomegalovirus status with high specificity and sensitivity in both the original and validation cohorts.

The chain has TRBV7-2 and TRBJ2-1; TRBD2 aligns across 7 bases. This receptor was identified in a woman aged 25 to 39 in good health and CMV-seropositive. The source material was PBMCs. The CDR3 coding sequence is TGTGCCAGCAGCCTCCCTACTCGGGGGGATAATGAGCAGTTCTTC. Its protein is CASSLPTRGDNEQFF.